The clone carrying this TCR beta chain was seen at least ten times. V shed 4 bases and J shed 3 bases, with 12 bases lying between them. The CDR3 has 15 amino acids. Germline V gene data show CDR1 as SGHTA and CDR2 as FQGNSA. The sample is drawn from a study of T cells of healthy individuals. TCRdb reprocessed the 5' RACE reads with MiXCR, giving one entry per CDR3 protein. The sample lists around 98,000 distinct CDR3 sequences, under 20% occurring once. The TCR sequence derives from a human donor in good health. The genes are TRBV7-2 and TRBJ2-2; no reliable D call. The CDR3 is CASSSAGRYTGELFF. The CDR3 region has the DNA TGTGCCAGCAGCTCAGCCGGACGCTACACCGGGGAGCTGTTTTTT.